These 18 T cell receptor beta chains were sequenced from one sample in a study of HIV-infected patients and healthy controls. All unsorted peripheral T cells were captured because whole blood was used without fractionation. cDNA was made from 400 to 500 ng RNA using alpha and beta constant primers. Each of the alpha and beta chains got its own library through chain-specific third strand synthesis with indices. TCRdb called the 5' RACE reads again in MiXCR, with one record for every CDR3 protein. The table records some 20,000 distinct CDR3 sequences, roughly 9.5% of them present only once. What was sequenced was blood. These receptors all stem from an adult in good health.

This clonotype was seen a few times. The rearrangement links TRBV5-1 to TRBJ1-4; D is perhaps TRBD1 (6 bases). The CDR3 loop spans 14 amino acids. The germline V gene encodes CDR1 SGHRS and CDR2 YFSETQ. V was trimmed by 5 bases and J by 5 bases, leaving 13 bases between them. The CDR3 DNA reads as TGCGCCAGCAGTCCTGGGGGCAAGAATGAAAAACTGTTTTTT. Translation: CASSPGGKNEKLFF.

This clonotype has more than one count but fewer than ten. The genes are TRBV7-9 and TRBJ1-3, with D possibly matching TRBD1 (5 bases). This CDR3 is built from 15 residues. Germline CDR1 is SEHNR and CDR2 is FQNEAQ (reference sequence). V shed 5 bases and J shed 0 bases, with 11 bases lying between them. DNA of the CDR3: TGTGCCAGCAGCCCACCAGGGAACTCTGGAAACACCATATATTTT. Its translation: CASSPPGNSGNTIYF.

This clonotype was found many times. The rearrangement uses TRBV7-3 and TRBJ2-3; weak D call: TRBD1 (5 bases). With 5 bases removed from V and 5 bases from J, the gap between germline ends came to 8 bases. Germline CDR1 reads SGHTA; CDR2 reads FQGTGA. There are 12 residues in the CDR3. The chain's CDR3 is CASSVGEDTQYF. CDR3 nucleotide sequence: TGTGCCAGCAGCGTAGGGGAAGATACGCAGTATTTT.

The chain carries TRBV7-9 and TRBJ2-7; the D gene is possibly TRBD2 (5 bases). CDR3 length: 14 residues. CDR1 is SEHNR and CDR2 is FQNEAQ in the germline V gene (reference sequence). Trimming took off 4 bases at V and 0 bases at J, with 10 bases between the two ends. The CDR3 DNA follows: TGTGCCAGCAGCTCCAGCGGAAACTCCTACGAGCAGTACTTC. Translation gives CASSSSGNSYEQYF. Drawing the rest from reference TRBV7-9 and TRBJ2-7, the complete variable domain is DTGVSQNPRHKITKRGQNVTFRCDPISEHNRLYWYRQTLGQGPEFLTYFQNEAQLEKSRLLSDRFSAERPKGSFSTLEIQRTEQGDSAMYLCASSSSGNSYEQYFGPGTRLTVT.

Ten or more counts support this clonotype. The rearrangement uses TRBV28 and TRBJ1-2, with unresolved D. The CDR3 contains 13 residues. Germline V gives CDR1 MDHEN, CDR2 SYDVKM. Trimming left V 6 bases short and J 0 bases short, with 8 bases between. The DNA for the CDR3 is TGTGCCAGCAGGGACGGCACTAACTATGGCTACACCTTC. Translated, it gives CASRDGTNYGYTF.

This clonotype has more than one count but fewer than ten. The CDR3 protein is CASSVGGGQAGEQYF. The CDR3 bases are TGTGCCAGCAGCGTAGGGGGTGGACAGGCGGGTGAGCAGTACTTC. The chain is built from TRBV9 and TRBJ2-7, with 7 nucleotides matching TRBD1. This CDR3 region has 15 residues. Germline values: CDR1 SGDLS, CDR2 YYNGEE. The V gene end was trimmed by 0 bases and the J gene end by 7 bases; junction bases not matched to a gene: 10.

The CDR3 is CATSAIMGSNQPQHF. In nucleotides, the CDR3 is TGTGCCACCAGCGCGATAATGGGGAGCAATCAGCCCCAGCATTTT. V usage is TRBV15 and J usage is TRBJ1-5; no clear D gene. The CDR3 length is 15 residues. The V gene's germline CDR1 is LNHNV and CDR2 YYDKDF (reference sequence). V lost 5 bases to trimming and J lost 1 base, with 12 bases between them.

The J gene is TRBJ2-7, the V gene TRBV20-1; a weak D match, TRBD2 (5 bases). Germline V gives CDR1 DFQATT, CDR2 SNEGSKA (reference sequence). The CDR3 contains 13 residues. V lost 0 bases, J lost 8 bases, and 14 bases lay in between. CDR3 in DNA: TGCAGTGCTAGAGATCCGGCGGGTTTTCAGCAGTACTTC. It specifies CSARDPAGFQQYF.

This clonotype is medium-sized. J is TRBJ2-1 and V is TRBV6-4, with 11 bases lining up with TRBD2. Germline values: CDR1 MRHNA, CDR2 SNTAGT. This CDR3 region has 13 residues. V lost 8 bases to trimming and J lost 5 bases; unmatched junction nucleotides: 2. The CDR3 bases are TGTGCCAGCGGACTAGCGGGCAACAATGAGCAGTTCTTC. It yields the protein CASGLAGNNEQFF.

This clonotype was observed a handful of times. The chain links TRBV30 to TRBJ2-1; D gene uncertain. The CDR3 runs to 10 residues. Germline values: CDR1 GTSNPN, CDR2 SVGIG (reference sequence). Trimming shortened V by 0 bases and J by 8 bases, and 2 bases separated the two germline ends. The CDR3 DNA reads TGTGCCTGGAGTGTCGATGAGCAGTTCTTC. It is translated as CAWSVDEQFF.

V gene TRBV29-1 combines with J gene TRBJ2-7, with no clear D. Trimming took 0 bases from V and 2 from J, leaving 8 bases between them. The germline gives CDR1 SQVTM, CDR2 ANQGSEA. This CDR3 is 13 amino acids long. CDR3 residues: CSVEEADAYEQYF. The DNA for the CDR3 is TGCAGCGTTGAAGAGGCTGATGCCTACGAGCAGTACTTC.

CDR3 DNA sequence: TGCGCCAGCAGCCGTACAGGGGTATCAGATACGCAGTATTTT. Translated: CASSRTGVSDTQYF. The chain combines TRBV4-1 with TRBJ2-3, with 7 bases aligning to TRBD1. The CDR3 is made up of 14 amino acids. CDR1 and CDR2 from the germline V gene are MGHRA and YSYEKL. J lost 4 bases, V lost 4 bases, and 5 bases had no gene match.

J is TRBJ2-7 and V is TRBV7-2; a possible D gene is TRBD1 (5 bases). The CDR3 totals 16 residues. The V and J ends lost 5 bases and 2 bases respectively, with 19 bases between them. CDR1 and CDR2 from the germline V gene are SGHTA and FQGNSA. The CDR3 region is CASSLNLKQAAYEQYF. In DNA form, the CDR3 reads TGTGCCAGCAGCCTCAATTTAAAACAGGCCGCCTACGAGCAGTACTTC.

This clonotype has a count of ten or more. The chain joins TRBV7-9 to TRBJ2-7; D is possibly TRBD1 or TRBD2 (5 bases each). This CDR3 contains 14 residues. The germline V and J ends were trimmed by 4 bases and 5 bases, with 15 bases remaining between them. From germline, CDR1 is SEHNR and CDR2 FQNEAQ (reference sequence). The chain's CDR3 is CASSSRGRDDEQYF. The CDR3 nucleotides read TGTGCCAGCAGCTCCCGGGGAAGGGACGACGAGCAGTACTTC. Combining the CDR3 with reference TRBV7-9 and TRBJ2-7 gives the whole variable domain DTGVSQNPRHKITKRGQNVTFRCDPISEHNRLYWYRQTLGQGPEFLTYFQNEAQLEKSRLLSDRFSAERPKGSFSTLEIQRTEQGDSAMYLCASSSRGRDDEQYFGPGTRLTVT.

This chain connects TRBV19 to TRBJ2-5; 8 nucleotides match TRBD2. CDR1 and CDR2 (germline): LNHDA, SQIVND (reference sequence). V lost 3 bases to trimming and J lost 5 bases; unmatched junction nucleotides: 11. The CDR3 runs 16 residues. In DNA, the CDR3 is TGTGCCAGTAGTATTGACGGAGCGGGAGTTTTGGAGACCCAGTACTTC. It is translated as CASSIDGAGVLETQYF.

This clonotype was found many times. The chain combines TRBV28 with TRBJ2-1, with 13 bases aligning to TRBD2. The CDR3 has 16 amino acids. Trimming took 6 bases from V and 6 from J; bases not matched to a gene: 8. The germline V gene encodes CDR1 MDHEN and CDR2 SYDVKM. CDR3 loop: CASRARTSGSGNEQFF. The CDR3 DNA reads TGTGCCAGCAGAGCTAGGACTAGCGGGAGTGGCAATGAGCAGTTCTTC.

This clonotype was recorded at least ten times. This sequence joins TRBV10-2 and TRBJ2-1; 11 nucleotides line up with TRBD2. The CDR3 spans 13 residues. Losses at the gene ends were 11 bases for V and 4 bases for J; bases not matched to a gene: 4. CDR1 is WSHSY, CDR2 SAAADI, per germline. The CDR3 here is CAAGLAGYNEQFF. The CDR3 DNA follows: TGCGCCGCCGGACTAGCGGGTTACAATGAGCAGTTCTTC.

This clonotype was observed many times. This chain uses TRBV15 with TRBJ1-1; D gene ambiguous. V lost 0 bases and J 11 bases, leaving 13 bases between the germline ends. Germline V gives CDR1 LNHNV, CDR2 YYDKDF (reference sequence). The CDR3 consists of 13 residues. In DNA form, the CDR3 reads TGTGCCACCAGCAGAGATAAGAGGGAAACGGCTTTCTTT. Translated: CATSRDKRETAFF.